The sequence of this TCR beta chain was determined in a study of response to subunit inactivated influenza vaccine. The V gene lost 2 bases and the J gene lost 3 bases, with 7 bases spanning the gap. CDR3 length equals 13 residues. Findings and caveats of the study: Only a handful of new T cells, the authors suggested, are recruited with each seasonal influenza vaccination.

Concerning this clonotype: Its matching antigen is unknown.

TCRdb processed the RT-PCR reads anew with MiXCR; each CDR3 protein has one entry. The sample carries about 610,000 distinct CDR3 sequences, around 15% recorded once. The TCR originated in a man aged 50 to 59 who received an inactivated influenza vaccine. This chain uses TRBV12-3 or TRBV12-4 with TRBJ2-5; unclear D gene. Sequenced here: PBMCs from blood, sampled 11 to 12 days after vaccination. The CDR3 reads CASSLSNEETQYF. The DNA for the CDR3 is TGTGCCAGCAGTTTATCTAACGAAGAGACCCAGTACTTC.